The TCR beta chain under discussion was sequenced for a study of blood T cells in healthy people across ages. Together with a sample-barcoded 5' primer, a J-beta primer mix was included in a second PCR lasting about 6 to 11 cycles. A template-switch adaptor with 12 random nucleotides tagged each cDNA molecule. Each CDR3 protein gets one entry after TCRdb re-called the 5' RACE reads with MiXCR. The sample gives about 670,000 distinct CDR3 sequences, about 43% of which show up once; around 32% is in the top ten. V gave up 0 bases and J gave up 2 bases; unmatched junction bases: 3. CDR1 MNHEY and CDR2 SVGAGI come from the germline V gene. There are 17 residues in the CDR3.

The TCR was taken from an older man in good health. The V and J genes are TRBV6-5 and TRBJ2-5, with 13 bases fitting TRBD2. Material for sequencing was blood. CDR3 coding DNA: TGTGCCAGCAGTTACTCGGGACTAGCGGGAACGCAAGAGACCCAGTACTTC. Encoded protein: CASSYSGLAGTQETQYF.